The present T cell receptor beta chain was sequenced within a study of breast tumors, draining lymph nodes, adjacent tissues. Samples came from axillary lymph nodes draining the breast cancer. Concerning this clonotype: Its antigen remains unidentified.

This CDR3 has 18 amino acids. Germline CDR1 and CDR2: SGHNT and YENEEA. V lost 5 bases and J lost 2; bases outside the gene matches: 10. Via MiXCR, TCRdb re-called the multiplex PCR reads, giving one row per CDR3 protein. The sample includes 120,000 to 150,000 distinct CDR3 sequences, about 33% of them seen just once. Study-level points and caveats: Tumor and nontumor repertoires were significantly more similar in luminal-like than in basal-like breast cancer. Tumor TCR diversity was below lymph nodes but above nontumor tissue. Data only fit, rather than demonstrated, lymph node origin of most tumor T cells. Most tumor T cells seemingly derive from lymph node, then expand in tumor.

Sequencing was performed on axillary lymph node tissue. This sequence joins TRBV11-3 and TRBJ2-1, with 12 nucleotides matching TRBD2. The sequence was obtained from a female donor with breast cancer. Some clones in this sample may be carry-over from other donors' samples. As DNA, the CDR3 is TGTGCCAGCAGCCACGGGACTAGCGGGCAGTTCACCTACAATGAGCAGTTCTTC. It translates to CASSHGTSGQFTYNEQFF.